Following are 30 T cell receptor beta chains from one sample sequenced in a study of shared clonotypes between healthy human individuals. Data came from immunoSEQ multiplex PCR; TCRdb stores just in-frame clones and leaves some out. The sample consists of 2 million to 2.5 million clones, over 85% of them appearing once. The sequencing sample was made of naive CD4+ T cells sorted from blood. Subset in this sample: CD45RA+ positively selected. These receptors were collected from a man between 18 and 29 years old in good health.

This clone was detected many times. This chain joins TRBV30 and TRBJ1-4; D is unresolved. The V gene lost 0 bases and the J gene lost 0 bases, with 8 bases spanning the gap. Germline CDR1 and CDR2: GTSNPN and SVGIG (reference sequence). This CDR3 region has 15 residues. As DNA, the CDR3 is TGTGCCTGGAGTGTTATAAGTGCAACTAATGAAAAACTGTTTTTT. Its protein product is CAWSVISATNEKLFF.

The chain's CDR3 is CAITLGPTDTQYF. The CDR3 DNA sequence: TGTGCCATCACCCTGGGGCCCACAGATACGCAGTATTTT. V and J are TRBV10-3 and TRBJ2-3, with a tentative D call TRBD1 (5 bases). The CDR3 sequence is 13 residues long. CDR1 is ENHRY and CDR2 is SYGVKD in the germline V gene. Trimming took off 7 bases at V and 2 bases at J, with 10 bases between the two ends.

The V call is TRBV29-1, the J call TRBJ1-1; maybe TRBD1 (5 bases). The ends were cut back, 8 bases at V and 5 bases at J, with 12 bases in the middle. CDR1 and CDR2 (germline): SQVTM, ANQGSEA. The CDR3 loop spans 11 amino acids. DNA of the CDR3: TGCAGCTCTGAAGGGGAAACTGAAGCTTTCTTT. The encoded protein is CSSEGETEAFF.

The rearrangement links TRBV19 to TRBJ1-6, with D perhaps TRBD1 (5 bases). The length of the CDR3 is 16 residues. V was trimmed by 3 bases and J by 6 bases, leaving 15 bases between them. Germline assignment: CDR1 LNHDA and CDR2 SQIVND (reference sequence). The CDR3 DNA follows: TGTGCCAGTAGTATTGGGGGAATACCGCTTAATTCACCCCTCCACTTT. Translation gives CASSIGGIPLNSPLHF.

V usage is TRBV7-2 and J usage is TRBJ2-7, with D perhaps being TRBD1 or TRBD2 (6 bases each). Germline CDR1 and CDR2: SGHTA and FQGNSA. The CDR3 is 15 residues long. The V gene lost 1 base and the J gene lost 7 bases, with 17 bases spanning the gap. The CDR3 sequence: CASSLEFGGPGEQYF. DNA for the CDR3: TGTGCCAGCAGCTTAGAATTCGGGGGCCCTGGGGAGCAGTACTTC.

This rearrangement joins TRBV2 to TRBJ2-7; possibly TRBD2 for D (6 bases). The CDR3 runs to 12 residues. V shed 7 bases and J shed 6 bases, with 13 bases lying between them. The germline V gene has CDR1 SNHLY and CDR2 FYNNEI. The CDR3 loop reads CASTNGGSEQYF. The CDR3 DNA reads TGTGCCAGCACCAACGGGGGTAGCGAGCAGTACTTC.

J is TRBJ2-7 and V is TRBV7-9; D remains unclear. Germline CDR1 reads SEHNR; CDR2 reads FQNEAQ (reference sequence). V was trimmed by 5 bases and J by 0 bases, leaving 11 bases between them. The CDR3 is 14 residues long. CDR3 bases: TGTGCCAGCAGCCCCAGGAAAAGCTCCTACGAGCAGTACTTC. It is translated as CASSPRKSSYEQYF.

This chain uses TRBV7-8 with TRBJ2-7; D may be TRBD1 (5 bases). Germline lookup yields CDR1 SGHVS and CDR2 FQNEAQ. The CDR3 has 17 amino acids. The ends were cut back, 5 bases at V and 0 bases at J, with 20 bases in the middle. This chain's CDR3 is CASSLRPTVASSYEQYF. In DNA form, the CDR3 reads TGTGCCAGCAGCCTTCGACCGACAGTTGCCAGCTCCTACGAGCAGTACTTC.

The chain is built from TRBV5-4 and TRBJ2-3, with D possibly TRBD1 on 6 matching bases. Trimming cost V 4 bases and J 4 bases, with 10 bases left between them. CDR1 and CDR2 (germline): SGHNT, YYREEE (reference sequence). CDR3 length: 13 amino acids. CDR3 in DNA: TGTGCCAGCAGCCGAGGACAGTCAGATACGCAGTATTTT. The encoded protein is CASSRGQSDTQYF. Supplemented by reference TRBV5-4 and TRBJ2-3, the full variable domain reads ETGVTQSPTHLIKTRGQQVTLRCSSQSGHNTVSWYQQALGQGPQFIFQYYREEENGRGNFPPRFSGLQFPNYSSELNVNALELDDSALYLCASSRGQSDTQYFGPGTRLTVL.

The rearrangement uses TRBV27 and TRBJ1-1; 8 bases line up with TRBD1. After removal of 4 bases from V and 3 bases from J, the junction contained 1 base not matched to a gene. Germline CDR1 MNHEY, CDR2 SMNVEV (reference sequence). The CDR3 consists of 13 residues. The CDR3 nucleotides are TGTGCCAGCAGTTCGACAGGGGACACTGAAGCTTTCTTT. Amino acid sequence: CASSSTGDTEAFF.

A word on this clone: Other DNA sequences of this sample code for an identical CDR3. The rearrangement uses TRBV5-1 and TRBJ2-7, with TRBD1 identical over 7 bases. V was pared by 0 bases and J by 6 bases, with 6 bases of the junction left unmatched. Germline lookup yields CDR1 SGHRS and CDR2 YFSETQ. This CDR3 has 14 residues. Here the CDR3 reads CASSLEGALREQYF. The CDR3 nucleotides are TGCGCCAGCAGCTTGGAGGGGGCTCTCCGCGAGCAGTACTTC.

Here the CDR3 reads CASSLDADTGRTPHF. The CDR3 nucleotides are TGTGCCAGCAGCTTGGACGCAGATACGGGAAGGACCCCCCACTTT. This rearrangement joins TRBV5-4 to TRBJ1-6; D gene unclear. Germline V gene data show CDR1 as SGHNT and CDR2 as YYREEE (reference sequence). The CDR3 contains 15 residues. Deletions cut 0 bases from V and 18 bases from J, with 22 bases between.

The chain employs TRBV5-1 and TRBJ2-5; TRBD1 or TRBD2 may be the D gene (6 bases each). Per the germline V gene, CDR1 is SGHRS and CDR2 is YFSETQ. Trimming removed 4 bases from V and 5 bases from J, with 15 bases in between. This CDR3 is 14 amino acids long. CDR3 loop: CASSNQGRIETQYF. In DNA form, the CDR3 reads TGCGCCAGCAGCAATCAGGGGAGGATTGAGACCCAGTACTTC.

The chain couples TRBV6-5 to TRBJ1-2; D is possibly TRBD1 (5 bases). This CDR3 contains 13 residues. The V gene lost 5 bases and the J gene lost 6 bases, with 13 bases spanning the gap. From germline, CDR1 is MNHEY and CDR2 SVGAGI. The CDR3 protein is CASSRGLRDGYTF. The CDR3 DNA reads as TGTGCCAGCAGTCGGGGACTCCGCGATGGCTACACCTTC.

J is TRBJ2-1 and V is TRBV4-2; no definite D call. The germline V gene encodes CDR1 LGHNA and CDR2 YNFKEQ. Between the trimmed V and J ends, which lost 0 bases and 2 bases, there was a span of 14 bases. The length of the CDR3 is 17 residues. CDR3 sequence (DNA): TGTGCCAGCAGCCAAGATTGGGTGGGATTGACCTACAATGAGCAGTTCTTC. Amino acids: CASSQDWVGLTYNEQFF.

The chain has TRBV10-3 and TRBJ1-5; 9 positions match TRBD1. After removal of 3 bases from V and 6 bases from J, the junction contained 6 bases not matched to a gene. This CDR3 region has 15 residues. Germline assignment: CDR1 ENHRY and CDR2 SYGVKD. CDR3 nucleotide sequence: TGTGCCATCAGTGATCGGACAGGGGATTTTCAGCCCCAGCATTTT. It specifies CAISDRTGDFQPQHF.

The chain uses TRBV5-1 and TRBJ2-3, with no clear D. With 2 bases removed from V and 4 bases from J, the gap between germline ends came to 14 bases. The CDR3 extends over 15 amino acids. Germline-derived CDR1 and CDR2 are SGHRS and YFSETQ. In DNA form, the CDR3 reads TGCGCCAGCAGCTTAGATTCTGTTTCCTCAGATACGCAGTATTTT. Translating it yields CASSLDSVSSDTQYF.

The CDR3 reads CASSPWTGGGSEQYF. CDR3 in DNA: TGTGCCAGCAGTCCCTGGACAGGGGGTGGTTCCGAGCAGTACTTC. The chain links TRBV27 to TRBJ2-7; TRBD1 matches 10 bases. Germline CDR1 and CDR2: MNHEY and SMNVEV (reference sequence). V lost 5 bases, J lost 6 bases, and 10 bases stayed unmatched. The CDR3 spans 15 residues.

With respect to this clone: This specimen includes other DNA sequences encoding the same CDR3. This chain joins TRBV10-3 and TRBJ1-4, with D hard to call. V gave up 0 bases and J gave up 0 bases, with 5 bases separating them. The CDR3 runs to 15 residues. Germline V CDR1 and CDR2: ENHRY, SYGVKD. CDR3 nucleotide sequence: TGTGCCATCAGTGAGTCCGGTGCAACTAATGAAAAACTGTTTTTT. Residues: CAISESGATNEKLFF.

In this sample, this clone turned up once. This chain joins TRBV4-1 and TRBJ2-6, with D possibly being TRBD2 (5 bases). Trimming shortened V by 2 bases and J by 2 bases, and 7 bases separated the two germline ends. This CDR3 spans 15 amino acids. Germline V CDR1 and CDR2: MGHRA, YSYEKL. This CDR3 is CASSQRGTGANVLTF. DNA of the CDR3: TGCGCCAGCAGCCAACGGGGAACTGGGGCCAACGTCCTGACTTTC.

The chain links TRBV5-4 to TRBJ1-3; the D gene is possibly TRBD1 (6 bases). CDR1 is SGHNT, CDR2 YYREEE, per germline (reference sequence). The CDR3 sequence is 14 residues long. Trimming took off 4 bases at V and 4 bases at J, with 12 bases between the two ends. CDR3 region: CASSPAGAGNTIYF. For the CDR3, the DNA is TGTGCCAGCAGCCCCGCGGGGGCCGGAAACACCATATATTTT.

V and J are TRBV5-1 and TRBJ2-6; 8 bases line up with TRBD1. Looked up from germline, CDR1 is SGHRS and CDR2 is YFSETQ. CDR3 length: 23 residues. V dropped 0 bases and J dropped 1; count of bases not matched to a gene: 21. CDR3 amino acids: CASSLEFESWTGYPWSGANVLTF. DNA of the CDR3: TGCGCCAGCAGCTTGGAATTTGAATCCTGGACAGGGTACCCTTGGTCTGGGGCCAACGTCCTGACTTTC.

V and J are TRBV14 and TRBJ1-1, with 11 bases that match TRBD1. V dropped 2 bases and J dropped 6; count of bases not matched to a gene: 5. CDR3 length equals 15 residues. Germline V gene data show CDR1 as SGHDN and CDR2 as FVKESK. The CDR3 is CASSQSRTGGPEAFF. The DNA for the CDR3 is TGTGCCAGCAGCCAATCCAGGACAGGGGGCCCTGAAGCTTTCTTT.

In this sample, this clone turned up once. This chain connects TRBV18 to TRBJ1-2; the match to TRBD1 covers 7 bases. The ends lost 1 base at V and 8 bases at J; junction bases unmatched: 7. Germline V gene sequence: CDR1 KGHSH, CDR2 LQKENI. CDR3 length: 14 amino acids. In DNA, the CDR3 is TGTGCCAGCTCACCACTCTCCACAGGGGAGGGCTACACCTTC. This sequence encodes CASSPLSTGEGYTF.

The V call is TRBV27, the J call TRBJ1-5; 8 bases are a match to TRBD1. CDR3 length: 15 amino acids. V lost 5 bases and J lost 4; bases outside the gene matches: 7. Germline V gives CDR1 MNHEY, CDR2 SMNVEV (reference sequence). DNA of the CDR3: TGTGCCAGCAGTGCTGACAGGGGAAAAAATCAGCCCCAGCATTTT. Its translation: CASSADRGKNQPQHF.

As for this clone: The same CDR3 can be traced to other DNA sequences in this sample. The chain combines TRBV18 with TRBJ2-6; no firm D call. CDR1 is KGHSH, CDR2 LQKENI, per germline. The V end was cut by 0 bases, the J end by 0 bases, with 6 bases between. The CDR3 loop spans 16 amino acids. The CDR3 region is CASSPPAGSGANVLTF. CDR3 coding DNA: TGTGCCAGCTCACCACCGGCAGGCTCTGGGGCCAACGTCCTGACTTTC. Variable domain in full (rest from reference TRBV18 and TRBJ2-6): NAGVMQNPRHLVRRRGQEARLRCSPMKGHSHVYWYRQLPEEGLKFMVYLQKENIIDESGMPKERFSAEFPKEGPSILRIQQVVRGDSAAYFCASSPPAGSGANVLTFGAGSRLTVL.

The CDR3 nucleotides read TGTGCCAGCAGTTTAGGTGGGCCCATCCTTGAAGCTTTCTTT. The encoded protein is CASSLGGPILEAFF. This chain uses TRBV28 with TRBJ1-1; no firm D call. The germline V gene has CDR1 MDHEN and CDR2 SYDVKM. There are 14 residues in the CDR3. Trimming removed 2 bases from V and 7 bases from J, with 14 bases in between.

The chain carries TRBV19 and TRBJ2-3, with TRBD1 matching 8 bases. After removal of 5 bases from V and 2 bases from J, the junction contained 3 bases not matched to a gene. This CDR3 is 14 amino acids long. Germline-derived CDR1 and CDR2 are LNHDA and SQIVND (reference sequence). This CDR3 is CASSLQGDTDTQYF. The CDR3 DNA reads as TGTGCCAGTAGTTTACAGGGGGACACAGATACGCAGTATTTT.

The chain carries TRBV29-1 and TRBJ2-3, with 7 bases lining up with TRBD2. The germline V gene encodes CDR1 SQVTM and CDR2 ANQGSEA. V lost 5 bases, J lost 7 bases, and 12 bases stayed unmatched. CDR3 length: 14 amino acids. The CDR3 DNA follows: TGCAGCGTTCCATCGGTGGGGGGGGGATATACGCAGTATTTT. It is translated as CSVPSVGGGYTQYF.

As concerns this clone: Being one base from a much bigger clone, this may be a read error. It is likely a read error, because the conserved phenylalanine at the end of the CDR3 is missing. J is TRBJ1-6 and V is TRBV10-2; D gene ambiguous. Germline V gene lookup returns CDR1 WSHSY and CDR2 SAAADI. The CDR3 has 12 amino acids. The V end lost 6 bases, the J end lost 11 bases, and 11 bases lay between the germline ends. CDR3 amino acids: CASRTMGTPLHL. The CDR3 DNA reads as TGCGCCAGCAGGACCATGGGGACACCCCTCCACCTT.